The rows below give T cell receptor beta chains drawn from one sample of a study of blood T cell repertoires in COVID-19. Method: immunoSEQ multiplex PCR; TCRdb's copy keeps in-frame clones and lacks some. The sample lists around 100,000 clones, 65% to 90% seen once, with 4% to 5.5% in the top ten. The material sequenced was peripheral blood. Receptor source: a man aged 55 to 70 with acute or convalescent COVID-19. The CDR3 runs from the conserved cysteine through the conserved F or W. The D gene is left open where the match is weak. The size of a clone is reported for some rows only, either as once, few or many, or as a class for expanded clones.

DNA | CDR3 | D | V | size | length | J
TGTGCCAGCAGCTTGGCTCCGGGATCCTCTGGGGCCAACGTCCTGACTTTC | CASSLAPGSSGANVLTF | . | TRBV5-4 | . | 17 | TRBJ2-6
TGTGCCACCAGTGATCTTAATAGCGGGAGAGGCAATGAGCAGTTCTTC | CATSDLNSGRGNEQFF | TRBD2 | TRBV24-1 | . | 16 | TRBJ2-1
TGCGCCAGCAGCGTCGGGGGAGCGCCCCAAGAGACCCAGTACTTC | CASSVGGAPQETQYF | . | TRBV5-1 | . | 15 | TRBJ2-5
TGCAGTGCTAGAGATCGGACCATATATTTT | CSARDRTIYF | . | TRBV20-1 | . | 10 | TRBJ1-3
TGTGCCAGCAGTTTATCTTTTGCCGGGACAGGGTTCAATTCACCCCTCCACTTT | CASSLSFAGTGFNSPLHF | TRBD1 | TRBV27 | . | 18 | TRBJ1-6
TGTGCCAGCAGCTTGACCCGGGACAAATTCTACAATGAGCAGTTCTTC | CASSLTRDKFYNEQFF | . | TRBV7-3 | . | 16 | TRBJ2-1
TGCGCCAGCAGCTTTGGTCAGGATACGCAGTATTTT | CASSFGQDTQYF | . | TRBV5-1 | . | 12 | TRBJ2-3
TGTGCCAGCAGTCGGACAGGGACTAACTATGGCTACACCTTC | CASSRTGTNYGYTF | TRBD1 | TRBV6-5 | . | 14 | TRBJ1-2
TGTGCCAGCAGTTTAGCACAGGGCTATGGCTACACCTTC | CASSLAQGYGYTF | . | TRBV27 | . | 13 | TRBJ1-2
TGTGCCAGCAGCTTAGCGGCGGGGATCCCCTACGAGCAGTACTTC | CASSLAAGIPYEQYF | . | TRBV7-9 | . | 15 | TRBJ2-7
TGTGCCAGCAGTTACTCGGGACAGGGGGCGCGGGGCTACACCTTC | CASSYSGQGARGYTF | TRBD1 | TRBV6-6 | . | 15 | TRBJ1-2
TGTGCCTGGAGTGTACGAGCGCATCCCCGCTCTGGGGCCAACGTCCTGACTTTC | CAWSVRAHPRSGANVLTF | . | TRBV30 | . | 18 | TRBJ2-6
TGTGCCACCAGTGATTACAGAGGGCAGACCCAGTACTTC | CATSDYRGQTQYF | . | TRBV24-1 | . | 13 | TRBJ2-5
TGTGCCAGCAGCCCCGAGACACACACAGATACGCAGTATTTT | CASSPETHTDTQYF | . | TRBV7-9 | once | 14 | TRBJ2-3
TGTGCCAGTAGTGCCCGGACAGGGCGCTCTGGGGCCAACGTCCTGACTTTC | CASSARTGRSGANVLTF | TRBD1 | TRBV19 | . | 17 | TRBJ2-6
TGTGCCAGCAGCTTAGGGCTAGCGGGGGGAGCGGAGACCCAGTACTTC | CASSLGLAGGAETQYF | TRBD2 | TRBV7-2 | . | 16 | TRBJ2-5
TGTGCCAGTAAGAGGGACATAGCCAAAAACATTCAGTACTTC | CASKRDIAKNIQYF | . | TRBV19 | . | 14 | TRBJ2-4
TGTGCCTCTTCGGGCACTGAAGCTTTCTTT | CASSGTEAFF | . | TRBV18 | . | 10 | TRBJ1-1
TGTGCCAGCAGCTTATCACAGATCACCGGGGAGCTGTTTTTT | CASSLSQITGELFF | . | TRBV7-2 | . | 14 | TRBJ2-2
TGTGCCATCAGTGAAGGCGGGAGCTACGAGCAGTACTTC | CAISEGGSYEQYF | TRBD2 | TRBV10-3 | . | 13 | TRBJ2-7
TGTGCCAGCAGCTCTAGCGGGACGCCTTATATTACGCAGTATTTT | CASSSSGTPYITQYF | TRBD2 | TRBV5-4 | once | 15 | TRBJ2-3
TGTGCCACCCAGGACAGGTTGGGCAATCAGCCCCAGCATTTT | CATQDRLGNQPQHF | TRBD1 | TRBV6-5 | . | 14 | TRBJ1-5
TGTGCCAGCAGCCCCTCGGGACAGGGAGGGAATTCACCCCTCCACTTT | CASSPSGQGGNSPLHF | TRBD1 | TRBV7-3 | . | 16 | TRBJ1-6
TGTGCCTGGAGGGCAGGGGGAACTGAAGCTTTCTTT | CAWRAGGTEAFF | TRBD1 | TRBV30 | . | 12 | TRBJ1-1
TGTGCCAGCAGTTACTCACCCCTCCGGGACGAGCAGTACTTC | CASSYSPLRDEQYF | . | TRBV6-6 | . | 14 | TRBJ2-7
TGTGCCAGCAGCGTTTCCTACAATGAGCAGTTCTTC | CASSVSYNEQFF | . | TRBV28 | once | 12 | TRBJ2-1
TGTGCCAGCAACCCCGACAGGGGGACCGGGGAGCTGTTTTTT | CASNPDRGTGELFF | TRBD1 | TRBV25-1 | . | 14 | TRBJ2-2